This T cell receptor beta chain was identified during a study of blood T cell repertoires in COVID-19. Authors' data handling: It was from reference gene primer amplification that nucleated cell counts were estimated. The protocol was immunoSEQ multiplex PCR, while the TCRdb copy is restricted to in-frame clones and leaves out a portion. The V and J calls and the clone size are those of that table, but D and trimming were determined from the DNA. The profile shows about 170,000 clones, around 83% of them singletons. Germline V gives CDR1 MGHRA, CDR2 YSYEKL. The J segment lost 5 bases and the V segment lost 0 bases, leaving 7 bases of the junction unmatched. The CDR3 sequence is 17 residues long.

The TCR was taken from an elderly woman in a cohort sampled during active or convalescent COVID-19. Sequenced input: peripheral blood. The rearrangement joins TRBV4-1 to TRBJ2-1, with 10 nucleotides matching TRBD1. CDR3 in amino acids: CASSQDMWDRGNNEQFF. The CDR3 region has the DNA TGCGCCAGCAGCCAAGATATGTGGGACAGGGGTAACAATGAGCAGTTCTTC.